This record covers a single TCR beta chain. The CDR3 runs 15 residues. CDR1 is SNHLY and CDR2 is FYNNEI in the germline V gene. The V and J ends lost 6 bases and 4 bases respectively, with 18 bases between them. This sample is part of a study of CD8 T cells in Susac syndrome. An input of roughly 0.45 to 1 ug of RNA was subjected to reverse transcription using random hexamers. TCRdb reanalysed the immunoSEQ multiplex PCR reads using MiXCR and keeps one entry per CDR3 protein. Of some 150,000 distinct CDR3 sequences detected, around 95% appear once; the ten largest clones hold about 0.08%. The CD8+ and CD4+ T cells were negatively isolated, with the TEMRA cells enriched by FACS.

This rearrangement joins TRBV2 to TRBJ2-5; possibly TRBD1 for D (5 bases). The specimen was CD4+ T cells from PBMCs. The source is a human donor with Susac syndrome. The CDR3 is CASSSRVQDGETQYF. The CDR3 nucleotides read TGTGCCAGCAGCTCCAGGGTGCAGGACGGAGAGACCCAGTACTTC.